These 17 T cell receptor beta chains share one sample of origin, sequenced in a study of glioma-infiltrating T cells. The iRepertoire nested amplicon-rescue multiplex PCR amplified TCR alpha and beta CDR3s from RNA. TCRdb ran MiXCR on the multiplex PCR reads and lists one entry per CDR3 protein. Of more than 300,000 distinct CDR3 sequences in the sample, roughly two fifths were seen once. The sequenced sample consisted of glioma tissue, nonneoplastic brain tissue, or PBMCs (not recorded which). The receptors were sampled from a human donor with low-grade glioma or glioblastoma, undergoing nonglioma brain surgery, or in good health (not recorded which).

In its sample, this clonotype was seen many times. The chain employs TRBV6-2 or TRBV6-3 and TRBJ2-1; 11 bases are shared with TRBD2. Per the germline V gene, CDR1 is MNHEY and CDR2 is SVGEGT. CDR3 length: 15 amino acids. Trimming cost V 6 bases and J 4 bases; bases outside gene matches: 5. CDR3 protein: CASRETSGSYNEQFF. DNA of the CDR3: TGTGCCAGCAGAGAAACTAGCGGGAGTTACAATGAGCAGTTCTTC.

The rearrangement links TRBV29-1 to TRBJ2-3; TRBD2 aligns across 8 bases. The trim removed 4 bases at V and 0 bases at J, leaving 9 bases unmatched. The CDR3 runs to 16 residues. The germline gives CDR1 SQVTM, CDR2 ANQGSEA. The CDR3 sequence: CSVGGGIGGSTDTQYF. In nucleotides, the CDR3 is TGCAGCGTTGGCGGGGGGATCGGAGGAAGCACAGATACGCAGTATTTT.

Turning to this clonotype: Compared with germline, one end of the junction differs, possibly owing to a read error. The J gene is TRBJ1-1, the V gene TRBV5-1; D not certain. Germline V gene sequence: CDR1 SGHRS, CDR2 YFSETQ. The CDR3 runs to 15 residues. In DNA, the CDR3 is TGCGCCAGCAGCCCCTATAGGGCGGACGACACTGAAGCTTTATTT. Its protein product is CASSPYRADDTEALF.

This sequence joins TRBV28 and TRBJ1-2; the D is unclear. CDR1 MDHEN and CDR2 SYDVKM come from the germline V gene. Deletions cut 2 bases from V and 7 bases from J, with 14 bases between. The CDR3 length is 14 residues. This CDR3 is CASSLARRGVGYTF. Here the CDR3 DNA reads TGTGCCAGCAGTTTAGCCAGGAGAGGCGTTGGCTACACCTTC.

CDR3 bases: TGCAGCGTTGAAGGGGTCCGACAGGGAGCCGACGAGCAGTACTTC. This encodes CSVEGVRQGADEQYF. V is TRBV29-1 and J is TRBJ2-7; 7 bases agree with TRBD1. The length of the CDR3 is 15 residues. Trimming at V came to 1 base and at J to 5 bases, leaving 11 bases not matched to a gene. From germline, CDR1 is SQVTM and CDR2 ANQGSEA.

This clonotype was counted a few times. The genes are TRBV7-9 and TRBJ2-7; D remains ambiguous. V lost 4 bases to trimming and J lost 2 bases, with 9 bases between them. Germline loops: CDR1 SEHNR, CDR2 FQNEAQ (reference sequence). This CDR3 spans 13 amino acids. The CDR3 loop is CASSSDIPYEQYF. The CDR3 coding sequence is TGTGCCAGCAGCTCCGACATCCCCTACGAGCAGTACTTC.

This chain uses TRBV7-2 with TRBJ1-2, with D possibly TRBD1 on 5 matching bases. CDR3 length: 16 amino acids. Trimming pared 0 bases from V and 2 bases from J, leaving 13 bases between. Germline-derived CDR1 and CDR2 are SGHTA and FQGNSA. CDR3 region: CASSLARGWGNYGYTF. Here the CDR3 DNA reads TGTGCCAGCAGCTTAGCGCGAGGCTGGGGGAACTATGGCTACACCTTC.

This clonotype was seen only a few times. This CDR3 reads CASSMGPYNEQFF. CDR3 nucleotides: TGTGCCAGTAGTATGGGCCCATACAATGAGCAGTTCTTC. V is TRBV19 and J is TRBJ2-1; no firm D call. V was pared by 3 bases and J by 4 bases, with 7 bases between. There are 13 residues in the CDR3. Germline CDR1 LNHDA, CDR2 SQIVND (reference sequence).

The V call is TRBV20-1, the J call TRBJ2-4; D might be TRBD2 (6 bases). With 5 bases removed from V and 2 bases from J, the gap between germline ends came to 19 bases. The CDR3 loop spans 16 amino acids. The germline V gene encodes CDR1 DFQATT and CDR2 SNEGSKA (reference sequence). The CDR3 nucleotides read TGCAGTGCTTCCACGACTAGGAGGACGTCCAAAAACATTCAGTACTTC. Its protein is CSASTTRRTSKNIQYF.

The chain has TRBV5-4 and TRBJ1-1; D is unresolved. In germline, CDR1 is SGHNT, CDR2 YYREEE (reference sequence). Trimming took 2 bases from V and 1 from J, leaving 12 bases between them. This CDR3 contains 15 residues. CDR3 sequence reads: CASSLGGRRNTEAFF. CDR3 bases: TGTGCCAGCAGCTTAGGAGGACGGAGGAACACTGAAGCTTTCTTT.

Concerning this clonotype: A much more abundant neighbour one base away suggests this may be a read error. The chain uses TRBV28 and TRBJ1-2; D unclear. Germline V gene data show CDR1 as MDHEN and CDR2 as SYDVKM. The CDR3 has 14 residues. CDR3 in amino acids: CASSLYGSNYGYAF. The CDR3 bases are TGTGCCAGCAGTTTGTACGGATCTAACTATGGCTACGCCTTC.

This clonotype was observed a handful of times. The J gene is TRBJ2-3, the V gene TRBV6-1, with a weak D call TRBD2 (6 bases). The germline V and J ends were trimmed by 5 bases and 4 bases, with 13 bases remaining between them. The germline V gene encodes CDR1 MNHNS and CDR2 SASEGT. The CDR3 totals 14 residues. CDR3 coding DNA: TGTGCCAGCAGTAAGCGGGTCTCTCCAGATACGCAGTATTTT. This sequence encodes CASSKRVSPDTQYF.

Details on this clonotype: A much larger clonotype is one base distant, so this may be a read error. The gene calls are TRBV6-1 and TRBJ2-1, with D possibly being TRBD1 (5 bases). V gave up 11 bases and J gave up 2 bases, with 16 bases separating them. The CDR3 extends over 14 amino acids. Per the germline V gene, CDR1 is MNHNS and CDR2 is SASEGT. The CDR3 spells CACKDRRAYNEQFF. The CDR3 DNA follows: TGTGCCTGCAAAGACAGACGGGCCTACAATGAGCAGTTCTTC.

This clonotype was picked up many times. The chain joins TRBV27 to TRBJ2-7; tentatively, D is TRBD1 (5 bases). This CDR3 is built from 13 residues. Trimming removed 4 bases from V and 6 bases from J, with 13 bases in between. The germline V gene has CDR1 MNHEY and CDR2 SMNVEV (reference sequence). The CDR3 DNA reads TGTGCCAGCAGTTCTCTCAGGGAATCCGAGCAGTACTTC. It translates to CASSSLRESEQYF.

With respect to this clonotype: A much larger clone lies a single base off, so this may be a read error. The V call is TRBV6-2 or TRBV6-3, the J call TRBJ2-1; 9 positions match TRBD1. Looked up from germline, CDR1 is MNHEY and CDR2 is SVGEGT. The CDR3 runs 15 residues. CDR3 in amino acids: CASSRWGQGYNGQFF. The CDR3 DNA reads as TGTGCCAGCAGTAGGTGGGGACAGGGCTACAATGGGCAGTTCTTC.

This chain uses TRBV5-1 with TRBJ2-3; perhaps TRBD1 as D (5 bases). The V end lost 4 bases, the J end lost 7 bases, and 16 bases lay between the germline ends. The CDR3 has 14 residues. Germline-derived CDR1 and CDR2 are SGHRS and YFSETQ. The CDR3 region is CASSKGHGPNTQYF. The CDR3 coding sequence is TGCGCCAGCAGCAAAGGACATGGCCCAAATACGCAGTATTTT.

The chain couples TRBV18 to TRBJ2-7; a possible D gene is TRBD1 (5 bases). In germline, CDR1 is KGHSH, CDR2 LQKENI. The CDR3 covers 14 residues. V was shortened by 6 bases and J by 1 base, with 13 bases between the two germline ends. The CDR3 DNA reads as TGTGCCAGCTCTCTAGGGGTTATTTCCTACGAGCAGTACTTC. As protein: CASSLGVISYEQYF. The complete variable domain, with remaining parts taken from reference TRBV18 and TRBJ2-7, reads NAGVMQNPRHLVRRRGQEARLRCSPMKGHSHVYWYRQLPEEGLKFMVYLQKENIIDESGMPKERFSAEFPKEGPSILRIQQVVRGDSAAYFCASSLGVISYEQYFGPGTRLTVT.